These 27 T cell receptor beta chains came from one sample sequenced in a study of T cells of healthy individuals. TCRdb recomputed calls from the 5' RACE reads with MiXCR, one row per CDR3 protein. The repertoire includes 41,000 or so distinct CDR3 sequences, approximately 5% of them detected once, and about 9% sits in the top ten. These receptors originate from a human donor in good health.

This clonotype has just a few counts. This sequence joins TRBV2 and TRBJ1-2; 7 nucleotides match TRBD1. CDR3 length: 17 amino acids. V lost 11 bases and J lost 0; bases outside the gene matches: 18. Germline V gene lookup returns CDR1 SNHLY and CDR2 FYNNEI. CDR3 residues: CAGYGDSQSLANYGYTF. The CDR3, as DNA: TGTGCCGGCTACGGGGACAGCCAATCCTTAGCTAACTATGGCTACACCTTC.

This clonotype was found a few times. The chain is built from TRBV4-2 and TRBJ2-3; 10 bases match TRBD2. V trimming: 0 bases; J trimming: 4 bases; junction bases outside the gene matches: 4. CDR1 is LGHNA, CDR2 YNFKEQ, per germline. The CDR3 is 16 residues long. Here the CDR3 reads CASSQEASGGPDTQYF. The CDR3, as DNA: TGTGCCAGCAGCCAAGAGGCTAGCGGGGGTCCAGATACGCAGTATTTT.

This clonotype was observed a handful of times. The chain is built from TRBV5-1 and TRBJ1-6; D is ambiguous. This CDR3 comprises 16 residues. Deletions cut 3 bases from V and 7 bases from J, with 17 bases between. Per germline, CDR1 SGHRS and CDR2 YFSETQ. The CDR3 DNA follows: TGCGCCAGCAGCTATACGGTAATTGGAAGGAATTCACCCCTCCACTTT. This sequence encodes CASSYTVIGRNSPLHF.

This clonotype was seen many times. V is TRBV3-2 and J is TRBJ2-3; the DNA was not compared with TRBD2, the D call given in the table. TRBV3-2 is a pseudogene segment. The CDR3 covers 14 residues. As DNA, the CDR3 is TGTGCCAGCAGCCCCAGACTAGTCACAGATACGCAGTATTTT. Amino acids: CASSPRLVTDTQYF.

This clonotype has at least ten counts. The chain links TRBV20-1 to TRBJ1-4; D possibly corresponds to TRBD1 (5 bases). The CDR3 has 13 residues. CDR1 and CDR2 (germline): DFQATT, SNEGSKA (reference sequence). Trimming cost V 0 bases and J 7 bases, with 9 bases left between them. The CDR3 nucleotides are TGCAGTGCTAGAGAGCAGCAGGGTGAAAAACTGTTTTTT. It yields the protein CSAREQQGEKLFF.

This clonotype was observed many times. This sequence joins TRBV5-1 and TRBJ2-3, with 9 bases fitting TRBD2. The CDR3 totals 16 residues. CDR1 is SGHRS and CDR2 is YFSETQ in the germline V gene. Trimming removed 6 bases from V and 4 bases from J; junction bases left unmatched: 12. The CDR3 here is CASNPLGGGVADTQYF. The CDR3, as DNA: TGCGCCAGCAACCCCCTTGGCGGGGGGGTGGCAGATACGCAGTATTTT.

This clonotype occurred many times. Here the CDR3 reads CASSLGRVGPNYGYTF. DNA for the CDR3: TGTGCCAGCAGCTTAGGGCGCGTAGGTCCTAACTATGGCTACACCTTC. The rearrangement joins TRBV11-2 to TRBJ1-2; D remains unclear. V was trimmed by 1 base and J by 0 bases, leaving 12 bases between them. The CDR3 covers 16 residues. The germline V gene has CDR1 SGHAT and CDR2 FQNNGV.

This clonotype has a count of ten or more. The chain couples TRBV25-1 to TRBJ2-2; D gene uncertain. Germline loops: CDR1 MGHDK, CDR2 SYGVNS. This CDR3 contains 16 residues. Trimming shortened V by 2 bases and J by 3 bases, and 13 bases separated the two germline ends. In nucleotides, the CDR3 is TGTGCCAGCAGTGAACAAACGTTTCGTGACACCGGGGAGCTGTTTTTT. Translated: CASSEQTFRDTGELFF.

In the case of this clonotype: Mismatch with germline at one junction end may stem from a read error. V is TRBV13 and J is TRBJ1-1, with D possibly being TRBD1 (6 bases). Looked up from germline, CDR1 is PRHDT and CDR2 is FYEKMQ (reference sequence). The CDR3 is made up of 14 amino acids. The CDR3 coding sequence is TGTGCCAGCAGATTAGAACAGGGTGAAGATGAAGCTTTCTTT. Translation gives CASRLEQGEDEAFF.

This clonotype appeared many times. The genes are TRBV6-5 and TRBJ1-1; D remains unclear. The CDR3 is made up of 14 amino acids. The germline V gene has CDR1 MNHEY and CDR2 SVGAGI. The V end was cut by 6 bases, the J end by 5 bases, with 16 bases between. The CDR3 DNA is TGTGCCAGCAGGAAATTAGAGGGTGAGACTGAAGCTTTCTTT. This gives the protein CASRKLEGETEAFF.

This clonotype was seen only a few times. V is TRBV10-3 and J is TRBJ2-3, with D possibly being TRBD1 (5 bases). V shed 9 bases and J shed 3 bases, with 10 bases lying between them. From germline, CDR1 is ENHRY and CDR2 SYGVKD. This CDR3 has 12 residues. The CDR3 protein is CAISYRTDTQYF. CDR3 DNA sequence: TGTGCCATTTCCTACAGGACAGATACGCAGTATTTT.

This clonotype was seen ten or more times. The gene calls are TRBV20-1 and TRBJ2-7; D remains unclear. With 5 bases removed from V and 7 bases from J, the gap between germline ends came to 12 bases. CDR3 length: 11 residues. The V gene's germline CDR1 is DFQATT and CDR2 SNEGSKA (reference sequence). The CDR3 DNA follows: TGCAGTGCTCGGACCCAAGGGGAGCAGTACTTC. Translated, it gives CSARTQGEQYF.

This clonotype was counted ten times or more. This chain joins TRBV2 and TRBJ1-1; no firm D call. Germline CDR1 is SNHLY and CDR2 is FYNNEI. This CDR3 is 13 amino acids long. Trimming left V 7 bases short and J 1 base short, with 10 bases between. CDR3 DNA: TGTGCCAGCAACCTGGACGGGAACACTGAAGCTTTCTTT. Protein: CASNLDGNTEAFF.

In this sample, this clonotype turned up many times. The V call is TRBV27, the J call TRBJ2-3; 7 positions match TRBD2. The CDR3 spans 15 residues. Trimming cost V 5 bases and J 2 bases; bases outside gene matches: 7. Germline V gives CDR1 MNHEY, CDR2 SMNVEV (reference sequence). CDR3 in amino acids: CASSELALTTDTQYF. The DNA for the CDR3 is TGTGCCAGCAGTGAACTAGCGCTAACCACAGATACGCAGTATTTT.

The chain carries TRBV12-3 or TRBV12-4 and TRBJ2-1; weak D call: TRBD2 (6 bases). Trimming pared 3 bases from V and 4 bases from J, leaving 16 bases between. CDR3 size: 16 residues. CDR3 DNA: TGTGCCAGCAGTTTTAGCGGCGTGGGCGCGTACAATGAGCAGTTCTTC. It codes for CASSFSGVGAYNEQFF.

In its sample, this clonotype is medium-sized. V usage is TRBV7-6 and J usage is TRBJ2-3, with D tentatively TRBD2 (6 bases). Trimming cost V 2 bases and J 1 base, with 10 bases left between them. CDR3 length equals 15 residues. Germline CDR1 is SGHVS and CDR2 is FNYEAQ. CDR3 bases: TGTGCCAGCAGCTTAAGCCCTAGCGGCACAGATACGCAGTATTTT. Translation gives CASSLSPSGTDTQYF.

The rearrangement joins TRBV24-1 to TRBJ2-3, with D hard to call. This CDR3 has 14 amino acids. Trimming took off 4 bases at V and 3 bases at J, with 10 bases between the two ends. Germline lookup yields CDR1 KGHDR and CDR2 SFDVKD. CDR3 protein: CATSEPSATDTQYF. As DNA, the CDR3 is TGTGCCACCAGTGAGCCCAGTGCAACAGATACGCAGTATTTT.

The table lists this clonotype with many counts. This rearrangement joins TRBV14 to TRBJ1-4; TRBD1 aligns across 11 bases. The CDR3 is 15 amino acids. The junction had 5 bases not matched to a gene; V was cut back by 3 bases and J by 8 bases. CDR1 and CDR2 from the germline V gene are SGHDN and FVKESK. The CDR3 DNA is TGTGCCAGCAGCCATATGGGGACAGGGGGAGAAAAACTGTTTTTT. It encodes CASSHMGTGGEKLFF.

The table lists this clonotype with a few counts. The chain is built from TRBV11-3 and TRBJ1-4, with D possibly matching TRBD1 (6 bases). V lost 0 bases, J lost 3 bases, and 14 bases lay in between. The CDR3 is made up of 17 amino acids. Germline loops: CDR1 SGHNT, CDR2 YENEEA. The DNA of the CDR3 is TGTGCCAGCAGCTTAGAAGTTCTCGGACAGCCTAATGAAAAACTGTTTTTT. Translated: CASSLEVLGQPNEKLFF. The whole variable domain, filled in from reference TRBV11-3 and TRBJ1-4, reads EAGVVQSPRYKIIEKKQPVAFWCNPISGHNTLYWYLQNLGQGPELLIRYENEEAVDDSQLPKDRFSAERLKGVDSTLKIQPAELGDSAVYLCASSLEVLGQPNEKLFFGSGTQLSVL.

The gene calls are TRBV9 and TRBJ2-6; D not certain. The CDR3 totals 12 residues. Germline V gene sequence: CDR1 SGDLS, CDR2 YYNGEE. The V gene lost 6 bases and the J gene lost 4 bases, with 5 bases spanning the gap. CDR3 protein: CASNAGANVLTF. For the CDR3, the DNA is TGTGCCAGCAACGCCGGGGCCAACGTCCTGACTTTC. The full variable domain, with the rest looked up from reference TRBV9 and TRBJ2-6, is DSGVTQTPKHLITATGQRVTLRCSPRSGDLSVYWYQQSLDQGLQFLIQYYNGEERAKGNILERFSAQQFPDLHSELNLSSLELGDSALYFCASNAGANVLTFGAGSRLTVL.

The sample holds one count of this clonotype. CDR3 DNA sequence: TGTGCCAGTAGTGTTGGACAGGGTTTCTACGAGCAGTACTTC. Translating it yields CASSVGQGFYEQYF. This chain uses TRBV19 with TRBJ2-7, with TRBD1 matching 8 bases. After removal of 5 bases from V and 3 bases from J, the junction contained 6 bases not matched to a gene. This CDR3 contains 14 residues. Germline loops: CDR1 LNHDA, CDR2 SQIVND (reference sequence).

This clonotype was detected ten times or more. The V gene is TRBV11-2, the J gene TRBJ2-1; a possible D gene is TRBD2 (6 bases). Per the germline V gene, CDR1 is SGHAT and CDR2 is FQNNGV. V dropped 3 bases and J dropped 9 bases, with 15 bases sitting between them. The CDR3 length is 14 residues. The CDR3 here is CASSLGSRGFEQFF. CDR3 DNA: TGTGCCAGCAGCTTGGGGAGCCGGGGGTTTGAGCAGTTCTTC.

The table lists this clonotype with many counts. The chain uses TRBV2 and TRBJ2-5; weak D call: TRBD1 (5 bases). Trimming took 2 bases from V and 2 from J, leaving 6 bases between them. The CDR3 length is 13 residues. In germline, CDR1 is SNHLY, CDR2 FYNNEI. The CDR3 DNA sequence: TGTGCCAGCAGTGAACAGGGACAAGAGACCCAGTACTTC. Protein: CASSEQGQETQYF.

This clonotype was seen ten or more times. The CDR3 sequence: CAAAGAYNEQFF. CDR3 bases: TGTGCCGCGGCGGGGGCATACAATGAGCAGTTCTTC. This sequence joins TRBV10-3 and TRBJ2-1; possibly TRBD2 for D (7 bases). Germline V gene data show CDR1 as ENHRY and CDR2 as SYGVKD. The germline V and J ends were trimmed by 11 bases and 4 bases, with 12 bases remaining between them. The CDR3 is 12 residues long.

In this sample, this clonotype turned up a few times. The chain combines TRBV30 with TRBJ1-1; D uncertain. The length of the CDR3 is 13 residues. The germline gives CDR1 GTSNPN, CDR2 SVGIG (reference sequence). Trimming left V 2 bases short and J 1 base short, with 8 bases between. The CDR3 bases are TGTGCCTGGAGTCGGTCATCGAACACTGAAGCTTTCTTT. Protein product: CAWSRSSNTEAFF.

The table lists this clonotype with a few counts. V and J are TRBV15 and TRBJ2-7; D could derive from TRBD1 or TRBD2 (6 bases each). Germline V gives CDR1 LNHNV, CDR2 YYDKDF (reference sequence). This CDR3 is 17 amino acids long. V was pared by 0 bases and J by 0 bases, with 15 bases between. The DNA of the CDR3 is TGTGCCACCAGCAGAGAACCCGGGGGCCGGAGCTCCTACGAGCAGTACTTC. It yields the protein CATSREPGGRSSYEQYF. Variable domain in full (rest from reference TRBV15 and TRBJ2-7): DAMVIQNPRYQVTQFGKPVTLSCSQTLNHNVMYWYQQKSSQAPKLLFHYYDKDFNNEADTPDNFQSRRPNTSFCFLDIRSPGLGDTAMYLCATSREPGGRSSYEQYFGPGTRLTVT.

This clonotype was counted many times. The chain couples TRBV6-2 or TRBV6-3 to TRBJ2-7, with 13 bases identical to TRBD2. CDR3 length: 16 residues. Losses at the gene ends were 2 bases for V and 4 bases for J; bases not matched to a gene: 5. The germline CDR1 and CDR2 sequences are MNHEY and SVGEGT. Here the CDR3 DNA reads TGTGCCAGCAGTTACCGTCGGACTAGCGGGAGTTACGAGCAGTACTTC. Its translation is CASSYRRTSGSYEQYF.